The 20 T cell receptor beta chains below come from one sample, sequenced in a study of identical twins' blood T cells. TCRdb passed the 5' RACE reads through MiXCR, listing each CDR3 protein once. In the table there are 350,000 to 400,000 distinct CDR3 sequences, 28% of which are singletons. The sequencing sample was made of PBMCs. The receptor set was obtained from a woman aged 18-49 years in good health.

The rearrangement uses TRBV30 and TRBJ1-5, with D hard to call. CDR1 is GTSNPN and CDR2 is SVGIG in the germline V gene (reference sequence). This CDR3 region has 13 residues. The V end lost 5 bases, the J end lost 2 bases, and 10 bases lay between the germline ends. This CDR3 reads CAWARNGNQPQHF. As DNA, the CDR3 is TGTGCCTGGGCACGGAACGGCAATCAGCCCCAGCATTTT.

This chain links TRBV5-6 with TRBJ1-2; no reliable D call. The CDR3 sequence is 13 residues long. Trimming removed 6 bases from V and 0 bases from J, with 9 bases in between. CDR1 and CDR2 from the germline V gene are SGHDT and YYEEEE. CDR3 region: CASTDWSNYGYTF. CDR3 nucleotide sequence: TGTGCCAGCACGGACTGGTCTAACTATGGCTACACCTTC.

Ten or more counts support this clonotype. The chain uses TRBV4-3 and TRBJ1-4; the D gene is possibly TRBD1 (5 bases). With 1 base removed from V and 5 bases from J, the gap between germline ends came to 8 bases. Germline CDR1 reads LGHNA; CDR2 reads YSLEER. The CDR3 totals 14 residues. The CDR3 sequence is CASSQVSGNEKLFF. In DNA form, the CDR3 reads TGCGCCAGCAGCCAAGTCTCAGGGAATGAAAAACTGTTTTTT.

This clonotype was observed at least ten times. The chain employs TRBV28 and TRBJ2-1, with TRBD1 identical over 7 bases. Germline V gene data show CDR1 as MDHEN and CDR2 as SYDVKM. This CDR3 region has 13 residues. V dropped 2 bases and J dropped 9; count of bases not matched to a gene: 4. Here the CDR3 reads CASSLSRQGEQFF. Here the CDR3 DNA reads TGTGCCAGCAGTTTAAGTCGACAGGGTGAGCAGTTCTTC.

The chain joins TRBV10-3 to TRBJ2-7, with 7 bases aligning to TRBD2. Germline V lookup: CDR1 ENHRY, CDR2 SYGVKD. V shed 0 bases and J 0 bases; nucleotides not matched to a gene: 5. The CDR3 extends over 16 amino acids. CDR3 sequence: CAISESGGISSYEQYF. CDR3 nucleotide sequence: TGTGCCATCAGTGAGTCGGGAGGGATTAGCTCCTACGAGCAGTACTTC.

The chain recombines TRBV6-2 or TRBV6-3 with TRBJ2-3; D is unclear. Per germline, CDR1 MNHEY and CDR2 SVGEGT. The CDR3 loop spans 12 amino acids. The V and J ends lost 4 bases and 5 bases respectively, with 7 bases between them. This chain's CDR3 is CASSSPEDTQYF. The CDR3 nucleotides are TGTGCCAGCAGTTCCCCCGAAGATACGCAGTATTTT.

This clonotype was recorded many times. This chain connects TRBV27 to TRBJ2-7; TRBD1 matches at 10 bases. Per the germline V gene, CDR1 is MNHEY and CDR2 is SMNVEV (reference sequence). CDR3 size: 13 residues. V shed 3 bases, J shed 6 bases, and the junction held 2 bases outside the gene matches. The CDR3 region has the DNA TGTGCCAGCAGTTTCGGGACAGGGGTCGAGCAGTACTTC. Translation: CASSFGTGVEQYF.

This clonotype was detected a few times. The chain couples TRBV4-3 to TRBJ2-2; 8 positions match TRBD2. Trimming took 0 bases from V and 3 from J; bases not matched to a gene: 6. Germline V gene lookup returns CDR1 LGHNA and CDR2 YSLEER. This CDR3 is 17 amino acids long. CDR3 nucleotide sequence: TGCGCCAGCAGCCAAGATGTGTCTAGCGGGTACACCGGGGAGCTGTTTTTT. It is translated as CASSQDVSSGYTGELFF.

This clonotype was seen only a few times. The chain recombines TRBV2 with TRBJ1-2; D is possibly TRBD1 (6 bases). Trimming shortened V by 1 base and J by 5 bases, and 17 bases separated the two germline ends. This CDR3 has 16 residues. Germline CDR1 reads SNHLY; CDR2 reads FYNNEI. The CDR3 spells CASSEGGTTNPYGYTF. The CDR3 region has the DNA TGTGCCAGCAGTGAAGGGGGGACAACCAATCCTTATGGCTACACCTTC.

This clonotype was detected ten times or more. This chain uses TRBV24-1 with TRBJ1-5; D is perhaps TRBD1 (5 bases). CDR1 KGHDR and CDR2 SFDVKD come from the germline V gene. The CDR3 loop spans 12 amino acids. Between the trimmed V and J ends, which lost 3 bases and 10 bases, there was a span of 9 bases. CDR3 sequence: CATSDTGGPQHF. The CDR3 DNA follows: TGTGCCACCAGTGATACCGGGGGACCCCAGCATTTT.

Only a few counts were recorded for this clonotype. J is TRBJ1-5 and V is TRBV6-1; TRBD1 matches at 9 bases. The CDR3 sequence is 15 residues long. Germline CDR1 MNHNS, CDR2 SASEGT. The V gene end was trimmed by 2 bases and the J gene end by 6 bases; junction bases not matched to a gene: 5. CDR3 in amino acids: CASSEPGQGSQPQHF. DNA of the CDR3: TGTGCCAGCAGTGAACCGGGACAGGGTAGTCAGCCCCAGCATTTT.

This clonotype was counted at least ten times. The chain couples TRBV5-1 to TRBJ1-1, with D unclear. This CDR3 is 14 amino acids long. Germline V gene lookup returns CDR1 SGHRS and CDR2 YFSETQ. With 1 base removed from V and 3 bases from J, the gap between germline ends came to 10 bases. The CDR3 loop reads CASSLWSADTEAFF. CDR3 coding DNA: TGCGCCAGCAGCTTGTGGTCAGCGGACACTGAAGCTTTCTTT. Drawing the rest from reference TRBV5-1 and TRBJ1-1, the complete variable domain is KAGVTQTPRYLIKTRGQQVTLSCSPISGHRSVSWYQQTPGQGLQFLFEYFSETQRNKGNFPGRFSGRQFSNSRSEMNVSTLELGDSALYLCASSLWSADTEAFFGQGTRLTVV.

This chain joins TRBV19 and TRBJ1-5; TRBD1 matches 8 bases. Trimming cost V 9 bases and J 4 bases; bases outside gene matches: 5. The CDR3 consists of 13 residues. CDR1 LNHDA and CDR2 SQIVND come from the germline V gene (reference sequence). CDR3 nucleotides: TGTGCCAGCGAGGACAGGGTAAATCAGCCCCAGCATTTT. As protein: CASEDRVNQPQHF.

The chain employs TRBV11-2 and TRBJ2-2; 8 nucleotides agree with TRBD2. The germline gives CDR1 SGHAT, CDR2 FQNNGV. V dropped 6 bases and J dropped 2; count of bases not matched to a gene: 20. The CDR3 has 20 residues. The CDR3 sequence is CASRHLKRENGRINTGELFF. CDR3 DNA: TGTGCCAGCAGACACCTAAAGCGGGAGAACGGGAGGATTAACACCGGGGAGCTGTTTTTT.

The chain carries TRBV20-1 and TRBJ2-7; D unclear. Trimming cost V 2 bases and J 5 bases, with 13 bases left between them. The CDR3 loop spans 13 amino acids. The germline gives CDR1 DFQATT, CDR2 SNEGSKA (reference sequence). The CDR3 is CSARLRSLDEQYF. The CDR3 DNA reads TGCAGTGCTAGACTTCGAAGTTTGGACGAGCAGTACTTC.

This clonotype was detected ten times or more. CDR3 sequence reads: CASSVTGGYEQYF. The CDR3 nucleotides are TGTGCCAGCAGCGTAACGGGCGGCTACGAGCAGTACTTC. This chain joins TRBV9 and TRBJ2-7; D remains unclear. Trimming took off 1 base at V and 3 bases at J, with 8 bases between the two ends. Germline V CDR1 and CDR2: SGDLS, YYNGEE. The CDR3 covers 13 residues.

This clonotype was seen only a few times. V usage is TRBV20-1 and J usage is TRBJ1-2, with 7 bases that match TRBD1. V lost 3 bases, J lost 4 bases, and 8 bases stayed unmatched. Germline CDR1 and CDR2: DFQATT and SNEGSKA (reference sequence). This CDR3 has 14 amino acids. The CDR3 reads CSASQGGDLYGYTF. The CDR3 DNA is TGCAGTGCTAGTCAGGGGGGCGACCTCTATGGCTACACCTTC.

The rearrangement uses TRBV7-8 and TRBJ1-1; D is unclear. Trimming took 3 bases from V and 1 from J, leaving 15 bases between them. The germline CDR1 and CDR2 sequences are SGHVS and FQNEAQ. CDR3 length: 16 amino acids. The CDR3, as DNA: TGTGCCAGCAGCTTCCGCGGCTGGGCAGAGAACACTGAAGCTTTCTTT. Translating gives CASSFRGWAENTEAFF.

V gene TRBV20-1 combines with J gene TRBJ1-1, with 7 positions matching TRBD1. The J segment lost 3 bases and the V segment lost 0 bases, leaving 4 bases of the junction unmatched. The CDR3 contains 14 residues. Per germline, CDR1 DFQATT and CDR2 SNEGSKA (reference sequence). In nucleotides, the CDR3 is TGCAGTGCTAGAGAAGGGGGCTGGGACACTGAAGCTTTCTTT. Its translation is CSAREGGWDTEAFF.

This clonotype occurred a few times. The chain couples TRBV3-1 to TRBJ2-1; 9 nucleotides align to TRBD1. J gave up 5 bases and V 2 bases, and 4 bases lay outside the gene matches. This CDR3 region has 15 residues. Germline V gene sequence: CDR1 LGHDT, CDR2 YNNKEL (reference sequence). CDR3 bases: TGTGCCAGCAGCCAATGGACAGGGGTGGACAATGAGCAGTTCTTC. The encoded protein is CASSQWTGVDNEQFF.